These 21 T cell receptor beta chains originate from one sample sequenced in a study of cytomegalovirus exposure and HLA in healthy donors. The PCR employed 60 Vbeta primers together with 13 Jbeta primers. The data were produced by immunoSEQ multiplex PCR, yet TCRdb's version contains in-frame clones alone and is incomplete. The repertoire has some 150,000 clones, about four fifths of them found once; the top ten carry 0.95% to 1.4%. The specimen was PBMCs. These receptors all stem from a male donor in good health and CMV-seronegative.

This chain joins TRBV19 and TRBJ1-5, with TRBD1 matching 9 bases. The germline CDR1 and CDR2 sequences are LNHDA and SQIVND (reference sequence). This CDR3 region has 17 residues. V lost 4 bases to trimming and J lost 1 base; unmatched junction nucleotides: 8. The CDR3 DNA follows: TGTGCCAGTAGTACCCCAAGGACAGGGGTGAGCAATCAGCCCCAGCATTTT. As protein: CASSTPRTGVSNQPQHF.

V usage is TRBV19 and J usage is TRBJ1-6, with 9 positions matching TRBD1. Trimming at V came to 5 bases and at J to 8 bases, leaving 4 bases not matched to a gene. The CDR3 has 14 amino acids. Germline CDR1 and CDR2: LNHDA and SQIVND (reference sequence). CDR3 loop: CASSPRQGDSPLHF. Here the CDR3 DNA reads TGTGCCAGTAGTCCTCGACAGGGGGATTCACCCCTCCACTTT.

This clone appeared once. The chain joins TRBV6-5 to TRBJ1-1; D is uncertain. Trimming removed 6 bases from V and 8 bases from J, with 16 bases in between. Germline lookup yields CDR1 MNHEY and CDR2 SVGAGI. The length of the CDR3 is 13 residues. The CDR3 sequence: CASSPARELEAFF. The DNA of the CDR3 is TGTGCCAGCAGCCCAGCTCGGGAGTTAGAAGCTTTCTTT.

V and J are TRBV5-1 and TRBJ1-4; a possible D gene is TRBD1 (6 bases). V shed 4 bases and J shed 7 bases, with 23 bases lying between them. This CDR3 has 17 residues. Germline lookup yields CDR1 SGHRS and CDR2 YFSETQ. CDR3 bases: TGCGCCAGCAGCCCAGGGGTCGTGCAGGGTCGAATTGAAAAACTGTTTTTT. Translating it yields CASSPGVVQGRIEKLFF.

This clone has a handful of counts. The DNA of the CDR3 is TGTGCCAGCAGCGTAGAGGCCAGGGTGAACACTGAAGCTTTCTTT. It encodes CASSVEARVNTEAFF. This chain joins TRBV9 and TRBJ1-1; D might be TRBD1 (5 bases). The CDR3 has 15 amino acids. Trimming left V 0 bases short and J 0 bases short, with 9 bases between. The germline V gene has CDR1 SGDLS and CDR2 YYNGEE.

The V gene is TRBV19, the J gene TRBJ1-2, with 9 bases identical to TRBD1. Trimming removed 9 bases from V and 4 bases from J; junction bases left unmatched: 6. Germline CDR1 is LNHDA and CDR2 is SQIVND (reference sequence). The CDR3 is 13 amino acids. DNA for the CDR3: TGTGCCAGCGCAGACAGGGGGACCTATGGCTACACCTTC. Protein: CASADRGTYGYTF.

The chain has TRBV5-4 and TRBJ1-1; D unclear. CDR1 SGHNT and CDR2 YYREEE come from the germline V gene (reference sequence). The CDR3 has 15 amino acids. The ends were cut back, 4 bases at V and 4 bases at J, with 17 bases in the middle. The CDR3 spells CASSPPGAFATEAFF. Here the CDR3 DNA reads TGTGCCAGCAGCCCCCCGGGAGCGTTTGCCACTGAAGCTTTCTTT.

The chain links TRBV7-3 to TRBJ2-5; 10 nucleotides align to TRBD2. CDR1 is SGHTA and CDR2 is FQGTGA in the germline V gene. Trimming cost V 3 bases and J 5 bases; bases outside gene matches: 3. CDR3 size: 14 residues. CDR3 sequence: CASSFSGGRETQYF. DNA for the CDR3: TGTGCCAGCAGCTTTAGCGGGGGGAGGGAGACCCAGTACTTC.

This rearrangement joins TRBV5-8 to TRBJ2-5, with TRBD1 matching over 8 bases. CDR3 length equals 15 residues. Germline assignment: CDR1 SGHTS and CDR2 YDEGEE. With V trimmed by 1 base and J by 5 bases, 7 bases remained unmatched. CDR3 residues: CASSLFSRGQETQYF. The CDR3, as DNA: TGTGCCAGCAGCTTGTTTAGCAGGGGGCAGGAGACCCAGTACTTC.

This rearrangement joins TRBV19 to TRBJ2-1, with D possibly matching TRBD2 (5 bases). Trimming removed 8 bases at V and 8 bases at J, with 22 bases between. This CDR3 is 15 amino acids long. Germline CDR1 reads LNHDA; CDR2 reads SQIVND (reference sequence). CDR3 amino acids: CASSPPGSVRDEQFF. The CDR3, as DNA: TGTGCCAGTTCCCCCCCGGGGTCAGTTCGCGATGAGCAGTTCTTC.

This clone appeared a single time. J is TRBJ1-1 and V is TRBV18, with 7 nucleotides matching TRBD1. There are 13 residues in the CDR3. V gave up 6 bases and J gave up 3 bases; unmatched junction bases: 4. Germline CDR1 reads KGHSH; CDR2 reads LQKENI. The CDR3 reads CASSPGQHTEAFF. CDR3 coding DNA: TGTGCCAGCTCCCCGGGACAGCACACTGAAGCTTTCTTT.

The V and J genes are TRBV20-1 and TRBJ2-5; D uncertain. Germline lookup yields CDR1 DFQATT and CDR2 SNEGSKA (reference sequence). This CDR3 has 11 residues. V lost 8 bases and J 5 bases, leaving 12 bases between the germline ends. The CDR3 nucleotides read TGCAGTCCAGTGGAGAGGGAGACCCAGTACTTC. This sequence encodes CSPVERETQYF.

The chain combines TRBV30 with TRBJ2-4; possible D gene TRBD1, 5 bases. V was pared by 4 bases and J by 0 bases, with 10 bases between. CDR1 GTSNPN and CDR2 SVGIG come from the germline V gene (reference sequence). This CDR3 has 14 amino acids. CDR3: CAWTPRGAKNIQYF. In DNA form, the CDR3 reads TGTGCCTGGACGCCTAGGGGAGCCAAAAACATTCAGTACTTC.

This clone was seen once. V is TRBV2 and J is TRBJ1-5; D ambiguous. The CDR3 totals 12 residues. Per germline, CDR1 SNHLY and CDR2 FYNNEI. The V and J ends lost 8 bases and 7 bases respectively, with 12 bases between them. The CDR3 loop reads CASAGSRQPQHF. The CDR3 bases are TGTGCCAGCGCGGGTTCGCGCCAGCCCCAGCATTTT.

This clone appeared a few times. The chain combines TRBV5-4 with TRBJ1-3; a possible D gene is TRBD1 (6 bases). CDR3 length: 14 residues. In germline, CDR1 is SGHNT, CDR2 YYREEE (reference sequence). V was clipped by 3 bases and J by 4 bases, with 11 bases between them. The CDR3 reads CASSSSGQGNTIYF. The CDR3 DNA is TGTGCCAGCAGCTCGTCGGGACAAGGAAACACCATATATTTT.

The J gene is TRBJ2-5, the V gene TRBV4-1; unclear D gene. Germline V gives CDR1 MGHRA, CDR2 YSYEKL. The CDR3 is 15 residues long. Trimming took 0 bases from V and 6 from J, leaving 14 bases between them. The chain's CDR3 is CASSQDELTKKTQYF. The CDR3 DNA follows: TGCGCCAGCAGCCAAGACGAGCTTACCAAGAAGACCCAGTACTTC.

This chain links TRBV6-5 with TRBJ2-7; 7 bases match TRBD1. V dropped 4 bases and J dropped 5; count of bases not matched to a gene: 14. The CDR3 totals 16 residues. Germline-derived CDR1 and CDR2 are MNHEY and SVGAGI. CDR3 bases: TGTGCCAGCAGTTTATTCCCCACAGGGGTAAGGGACGAGCAGTACTTC. Its protein product is CASSLFPTGVRDEQYF.

The J gene is TRBJ1-2, the V gene TRBV4-3, with TRBD1 as a possible D gene (6 bases). V was clipped by 0 bases and J by 4 bases, with 12 bases between them. From germline, CDR1 is LGHNA and CDR2 YSLEER. The CDR3 is 15 residues long. In DNA, the CDR3 is TGCGCCAGCAGCCAAGAGACCAGGGGAGCCTATGGCTACACCTTC. Translating it yields CASSQETRGAYGYTF.

The rearrangement joins TRBV30 to TRBJ2-5; tentatively, D is TRBD2 (6 bases). V shed 0 bases and J shed 2 bases, with 13 bases lying between them. The germline gives CDR1 GTSNPN, CDR2 SVGIG (reference sequence). This CDR3 contains 15 residues. The CDR3 protein is CAWSVLAGPQETQYF. Here the CDR3 DNA reads TGTGCCTGGAGTGTTCTGGCGGGGCCTCAAGAGACCCAGTACTTC.

The J gene is TRBJ1-1, the V gene TRBV7-3, with D unresolved. The CDR3 length is 15 residues. V lost 3 bases, J lost 1 base, and 12 bases lay in between. Germline CDR1 reads SGHTA; CDR2 reads FQGTGA. The DNA for the CDR3 is TGTGCCAGCAGCTTGGGCGGGATAACGAACACTGAAGCTTTCTTT. Amino acids: CASSLGGITNTEAFF.

The V call is TRBV27, the J call TRBJ1-5; D uncertain. The V and J ends lost 6 bases and 1 base respectively, with 4 bases between them. This CDR3 is built from 12 residues. The germline V gene encodes CDR1 MNHEY and CDR2 SMNVEV (reference sequence). The CDR3 loop is CASRESNQPQHF. The CDR3 nucleotides read TGTGCCAGCAGAGAGAGCAATCAGCCCCAGCATTTT.